These 30 T cell receptor beta chains were all obtained from the same sample, sequenced in a study of radiotherapy plus CTLA-4 blockade in lung cancer. Clones were sequenced by immunoSEQ multiplex PCR, and TCRdb holds only the in-frame ones, with some missing. Here the sample spans around 82,000 clones, 85% to 90% being singletons. This specimen was peripheral blood, taken from a patient treated with radiotherapy plus ipilimumab. These receptors all stem from a human donor with non-small cell lung cancer that progressed on radiotherapy plus ipilimumab.

V usage is TRBV5-1 and J usage is TRBJ1-1, with 12 bases lining up with TRBD1. The CDR3 spans 18 residues. The junction had 10 bases not matched to a gene; V was cut back by 0 bases and J by 4 bases. Germline V lookup: CDR1 SGHRS, CDR2 YFSETQ. CDR3 sequence (DNA): TGCGCCAGCAGCTTGGTAGGTGGGGACAGGGGGCTTGTCACTGAAGCTTTCTTT. It specifies CASSLVGGDRGLVTEAFF.

This clone was counted a single time. The chain employs TRBV19 and TRBJ2-1; 8 bases agree with TRBD1. The CDR3 covers 14 residues. Germline CDR1 LNHDA, CDR2 SQIVND (reference sequence). V was pared by 8 bases and J by 5 bases, with 8 bases of the junction left unmatched. The CDR3 coding sequence is TGTGCCAGTTCTCCGGGACAGGCCAACAATGAGCAGTTCTTC. This encodes CASSPGQANNEQFF.

The chain employs TRBV14 and TRBJ2-1; a possible D gene is TRBD1 (6 bases). The CDR3 runs 14 residues. The V end lost 2 bases, the J end lost 8 bases, and 13 bases lay between the germline ends. Germline V gene sequence: CDR1 SGHDN, CDR2 FVKESK. The CDR3 reads CASSQLRGFDEQFF. Written as DNA, the CDR3 is TGTGCCAGCAGCCAACTCAGGGGTTTTGATGAGCAGTTCTTC.

This clone was counted a few times. This rearrangement joins TRBV28 to TRBJ2-7; TRBD2 is a possible D gene (5 bases). This CDR3 spans 12 amino acids. V lost 5 bases and J lost 9, with 14 bases in between. Germline values: CDR1 MDHEN, CDR2 SYDVKM. The DNA of the CDR3 is TGTGCCAGCAGTACCCTGCGAGGGAGGCAGTACTTC. Protein product: CASSTLRGRQYF. The full variable domain, with the rest looked up from reference TRBV28 and TRBJ2-7, is DVKVTQSSRYLVKRTGEKVFLECVQDMDHENMFWYRQDPGLGLRLIYFSYDVKMKEKGDIPEGYSVSREKKERFSLILESASTNQTSMYLCASSTLRGRQYFGPGTRLTVT.

The rearrangement uses TRBV30 and TRBJ2-2; 7 positions match TRBD1. CDR3 length: 15 amino acids. V lost 4 bases, J lost 1 base, and 6 bases stayed unmatched. The V gene's germline CDR1 is GTSNPN and CDR2 SVGIG (reference sequence). The DNA of the CDR3 is TGTGCCTGGATGGACAGGACAAGGAACACCGGGGAGCTGTTTTTT. Protein product: CAWMDRTRNTGELFF.

The chain recombines TRBV5-1 with TRBJ1-5, with 7 bases matching TRBD1. This CDR3 spans 17 amino acids. V lost 3 bases to trimming and J lost 4 bases; unmatched junction nucleotides: 13. Germline CDR1 SGHRS, CDR2 YFSETQ. This CDR3 is CASSYLRDSLFNQPQHF. The CDR3, as DNA: TGCGCCAGCAGCTATCTCCGGGACAGCCTGTTTAATCAGCCCCAGCATTTT.

The CDR3 DNA follows: TGCGCCAGCAGCTCGACTAGCAATCAGCCCCAGCATTTT. As protein: CASSSTSNQPQHF. V gene TRBV5-1 combines with J gene TRBJ1-5, with D unclear. Germline CDR1 reads SGHRS; CDR2 reads YFSETQ. The CDR3 extends over 13 amino acids. Trimming removed 3 bases at V and 0 bases at J, with 4 bases between.

The V and J genes are TRBV27 and TRBJ2-1; 8 nucleotides align to TRBD2. Germline trimming cut 2 bases from V and 1 base from J; bases unmatched to any gene: 10. This CDR3 has 18 residues. Looked up from germline, CDR1 is MNHEY and CDR2 is SMNVEV (reference sequence). The CDR3: CASSLRAGGILSYNEQFF. The CDR3 nucleotides are TGTGCCAGCAGTTTACGGGCGGGAGGCATCCTTTCCTACAATGAGCAGTTCTTC.

This clone was detected only a few times. The chain couples TRBV7-2 to TRBJ1-6; no clear D gene. CDR3 size: 14 residues. V shed 5 bases and J shed 9 bases, with 14 bases lying between them. The germline CDR1 and CDR2 sequences are SGHTA and FQGNSA. This CDR3 is CASSPGPSPSPLHF. CDR3 DNA: TGTGCCAGCAGCCCTGGCCCAAGCCCTTCACCCCTCCACTTT.

The V call is TRBV4-3, the J call TRBJ2-2; 7 nucleotides agree with TRBD1. Germline-derived CDR1 and CDR2 are LGHNA and YSLEER. The ends lost 1 base at V and 8 bases at J; junction bases unmatched: 4. The CDR3 is 14 residues long. The CDR3 spells CASSQAGTAGELFF. CDR3 DNA: TGCGCCAGCAGCCAAGCCGGGACAGCTGGGGAGCTGTTTTTT.

In this sample, this clone turned up once. The chain joins TRBV6-1 to TRBJ1-1, with D perhaps matching TRBD1 (6 bases). Germline V gene sequence: CDR1 MNHNS, CDR2 SASEGT. The CDR3 totals 13 residues. The V end lost 8 bases, the J end lost 1 base, and 11 bases lay between the germline ends. CDR3 protein: CASRGTQNTEAFF. In DNA form, the CDR3 reads TGTGCCAGCCGGGGGACACAGAACACTGAAGCTTTCTTT.

The chain links TRBV6-5 to TRBJ1-1, with 8 bases that match TRBD1. The germline CDR1 and CDR2 sequences are MNHEY and SVGAGI. V dropped 2 bases and J dropped 1; count of bases not matched to a gene: 3. The CDR3 is 15 residues long. CDR3 bases: TGTGCCAGCAGTTACGCGGACAGGGCGAACACTGAAGCTTTCTTT. Translation: CASSYADRANTEAFF.

The chain joins TRBV10-2 to TRBJ2-5, with 13 bases aligning to TRBD2. CDR1 is WSHSY, CDR2 SAAADI, per germline. Germline trimming cut 6 bases from V and 0 bases from J; bases unmatched to any gene: 4. This CDR3 contains 16 residues. The CDR3 DNA reads TGCGCCAGCAGGTGGGGACTAGCGGGGTACCAAGAGACCCAGTACTTC. Amino acids: CASRWGLAGYQETQYF.

The chain employs TRBV19 and TRBJ1-5; D is undetermined. The V gene's germline CDR1 is LNHDA and CDR2 SQIVND (reference sequence). The CDR3 loop spans 13 amino acids. Trimming cost V 6 bases and J 4 bases, with 10 bases left between them. The DNA for the CDR3 is TGTGCCAGTAGGTGGTCGGGGAATCAGCCCCAGCATTTT. As protein: CASRWSGNQPQHF.

The chain uses TRBV20-1 and TRBJ1-2; D ambiguous. Germline V lookup: CDR1 DFQATT, CDR2 SNEGSKA (reference sequence). Trimming cost V 6 bases and J 6 bases, with 11 bases left between them. This CDR3 is 11 amino acids long. The CDR3 reads CSAPALNGYTF. The DNA for the CDR3 is TGCAGTGCCCCAGCTTTAAATGGCTACACCTTC.

The J gene is TRBJ2-2, the V gene TRBV9; TRBD1 matches 8 bases. The germline V gene has CDR1 SGDLS and CDR2 YYNGEE. This CDR3 has 14 residues. The ends lost 4 bases at V and 4 bases at J; junction bases unmatched: 3. The CDR3 loop reads CASSRGQATGELFF. The CDR3 coding sequence is TGTGCCAGCAGCCGGGGACAGGCCACCGGGGAGCTGTTTTTT.

The CDR3 DNA follows: TGCGCCAGCAGCCATGGGGGACAGGTAAAATACGAGCAGTACTTC. This translates into CASSHGGQVKYEQYF. V usage is TRBV4-1 and J usage is TRBJ2-7, with TRBD1 identical over 8 bases. This CDR3 has 15 residues. V trimming: 3 bases; J trimming: 4 bases; junction bases outside the gene matches: 8. Germline V gene lookup returns CDR1 MGHRA and CDR2 YSYEKL.

This clone was counted a single time. The gene calls are TRBV9 and TRBJ2-3; D is unclear. The CDR3 length is 15 residues. Looked up from germline, CDR1 is SGDLS and CDR2 is YYNGEE. Trimming cost V 0 bases and J 0 bases, with 8 bases left between them. The CDR3 reads CASSVAPLSTDTQYF. The DNA for the CDR3 is TGTGCCAGCAGCGTAGCCCCACTAAGCACAGATACGCAGTATTTT.

The gene calls are TRBV15 and TRBJ2-2; D call uncertain. The length of the CDR3 is 13 residues. The ends were cut back, 3 bases at V and 8 bases at J, with 10 bases in the middle. Germline CDR1 and CDR2: LNHNV and YYDKDF (reference sequence). CDR3 protein: CATSRDLRGELFF. The CDR3 nucleotides read TGTGCCACCAGCAGGGACCTTCGTGGGGAGCTGTTTTTT.

This clone was recorded a few times. The chain uses TRBV19 and TRBJ2-2; 8 bases match TRBD2. Germline CDR1 reads LNHDA; CDR2 reads SQIVND (reference sequence). The CDR3 spans 15 residues. J gave up 4 bases and V 1 base, and 2 bases lay outside the gene matches. The CDR3 DNA reads as TGTGCCAGTAGTATAGCGGGAGGGCCCACCGGGGAGCTGTTTTTT. Its translation is CASSIAGGPTGELFF. Using reference TRBV19 and TRBJ2-2 for the parts outside the CDR3, the full variable domain is DGGITQSPKYLFRKEGQNVTLSCEQNLNHDAMYWYRQDPGQGLRLIYYSQIVNDFQKGDIAEGYSVSREKKESFPLTVTSAQKNPTAFYLCASSIAGGPTGELFFGEGSRLTVL.

This clone turned up a few times. V is TRBV29-1 and J is TRBJ2-2, with 13 bases identical to TRBD2. V was pared by 6 bases and J by 7 bases, with 8 bases of the junction left unmatched. The CDR3 is made up of 15 amino acids. The germline gives CDR1 SQVTM, CDR2 ANQGSEA. For the CDR3, the DNA is TGCAGCGTCGCCACTAGCGGGGGGGCCTTCGGGGAGCTGTTTTTT. Translated: CSVATSGGAFGELFF.

The J gene is TRBJ2-7, the V gene TRBV9; the D gene is possibly TRBD1 (5 bases). V was shortened by 4 bases and J by 3 bases, with 11 bases between the two germline ends. This CDR3 region has 13 residues. Germline V CDR1 and CDR2: SGDLS, YYNGEE. The DNA of the CDR3 is TGTGCCAGCAGCTCAGGGTCCCACTACGAGCAGTACTTC. It codes for CASSSGSHYEQYF.

The rearrangement uses TRBV5-4 and TRBJ2-5; D is unclear. This CDR3 is built from 13 residues. V shed 0 bases and J shed 2 bases, with 5 bases lying between them. Germline V gene data show CDR1 as SGHNT and CDR2 as YYREEE (reference sequence). DNA of the CDR3: TGTGCCAGCAGCTTGGGGCAGCAAGAGACCCAGTACTTC. Amino acid sequence: CASSLGQQETQYF.

The J gene is TRBJ2-7, the V gene TRBV20-1; TRBD2 is a possible D gene (5 bases). CDR1 and CDR2 from the germline V gene are DFQATT and SNEGSKA (reference sequence). V lost 3 bases and J lost 7, with 10 bases in between. The CDR3 has 11 residues. In nucleotides, the CDR3 is TGCAGTGCTAGTAGCCCGGGGGAGCAGTACTTC. Residues: CSASSPGEQYF.

This sequence joins TRBV30 and TRBJ2-3; TRBD2 might be the D (6 bases). Germline CDR1 and CDR2: GTSNPN and SVGIG (reference sequence). The CDR3 contains 14 residues. Trimming pared 4 bases from V and 3 bases from J, leaving 14 bases between. The CDR3 nucleotides are TGTGCCTGGACTAGCGCCGGAGGGACAGATACGCAGTATTTT. Amino acid sequence: CAWTSAGGTDTQYF.

This sequence joins TRBV30 and TRBJ1-6, with 8 bases lining up with TRBD1. V lost 1 base and J lost 0; bases outside the gene matches: 5. Germline CDR1 GTSNPN, CDR2 SVGIG (reference sequence). CDR3 size: 17 residues. The CDR3 here is CAWSGWDRSSYNSPLHF. DNA of the CDR3: TGTGCCTGGAGTGGGTGGGACAGGAGCTCCTATAATTCACCCCTCCACTTT.

V is TRBV9 and J is TRBJ2-5, with D possibly TRBD2 on 7 matching bases. Germline CDR1 reads SGDLS; CDR2 reads YYNGEE. The CDR3 sequence is 15 residues long. Deletions cut 3 bases from V and 5 bases from J, with 17 bases between. The CDR3 region has the DNA TGTGCCAGCAGCGCGGGCGGCGGGGGCTTGGAGACCCAGTACTTC. Its protein product is CASSAGGGGLETQYF.

The gene calls are TRBV11-3 and TRBJ1-2; D might be TRBD1 (5 bases). V lost 1 base, J lost 1 base, and 10 bases lay in between. The CDR3 runs to 15 residues. Germline loops: CDR1 SGHNT, CDR2 YENEEA. CDR3 nucleotides: TGTGCCAGCAGCTTAGGTGGAGGGGATAACTATGGCTACACCTTC. Protein product: CASSLGGGDNYGYTF.

The rearrangement joins TRBV7-3 to TRBJ2-1, with 8 positions matching TRBD2. V was pared by 1 base and J by 4 bases, with 9 bases of the junction left unmatched. Germline V gene data show CDR1 as SGHTA and CDR2 as FQGTGA. CDR3 length: 17 residues. Written as DNA, the CDR3 is TGTGCCAGCAGCTTAAAACCCCCCGTAGCGGGATACAATGAGCAGTTCTTC. Translating gives CASSLKPPVAGYNEQFF.

This chain uses TRBV5-4 with TRBJ2-7; no definite D call. In germline, CDR1 is SGHNT, CDR2 YYREEE (reference sequence). This CDR3 is 14 amino acids long. V lost 0 bases and J lost 2, with 9 bases in between. The CDR3 protein is CASSLGTHAYEQYF. For the CDR3, the DNA is TGTGCCAGCAGCTTGGGTACACACGCCTACGAGCAGTACTTC.